The 17 T cell receptor beta chains below were found in one sample sequenced in a study of shared clonotypes between healthy human individuals (dated by TCRdb to 2018 to 2021). CD8 naive samples consisted of CD45RO-negative cells that were positively selected for CCR7, yielding a CD45RA+CCR7+ population without TemRA cells. The library was made by the immunoSEQ multiplex PCR assay. TCRdb obtained this table from immuneACCESS and retained in-frame rearrangements with V and J assigned. These tables miss some clones; where compared with another copy, unresolved V genes account for less than half of the shortfall, and the remainder is unexplained. The sample records about 2.1 million clones, around 93% of which are singletons. Of the sample, about 1.7% falls within the top ten clones. The specimen sequenced was naive CD8+ T cells from PBMCs. What this sample's cell subset or site label stands for: CD45RA+CCR7+. These receptors were taken from a young man in good health. Some clones in this sample may be carry-over from other donors' samples.

This clone occurred a few times. The chain is built from TRBV6-5 and TRBJ2-2; 8 bases map to TRBD2. This CDR3 spans 16 amino acids. The germline gives CDR1 MNHEY, CDR2 SVGAGI. J lost 0 bases, V lost 4 bases, and 4 bases had no gene match. CDR3 nucleotide sequence: TGTGCCAGCAGTTTATTAGCGGGGCCGAACACCGGGGAGCTGTTTTTT. This encodes CASSLLAGPNTGELFF.

V and J are TRBV30 and TRBJ2-5, with TRBD2 as a possible D gene (6 bases). CDR3 length: 16 amino acids. Germline V gene sequence: CDR1 GTSNPN, CDR2 SVGIG (reference sequence). Trimming removed 7 bases at V and 2 bases at J, with 23 bases between. This chain's CDR3 is CAFWDAERVGQETQYF. CDR3 sequence (DNA): TGTGCCTTCTGGGACGCGGAGCGGGTAGGACAAGAGACCCAGTACTTC.

The chain couples TRBV30 to TRBJ1-1, with a tentative D call TRBD1 (6 bases). The CDR3 has 11 amino acids. The V and J ends lost 4 bases and 5 bases respectively, with 8 bases between them. Germline V gene sequence: CDR1 GTSNPN, CDR2 SVGIG (reference sequence). The CDR3 protein is CAWKGGTEAFF. The CDR3 bases are TGTGCCTGGAAAGGGGGTACTGAAGCTTTCTTT.

The V call is TRBV4-3, the J call TRBJ2-1; 8 nucleotides align to TRBD2. Germline-derived CDR1 and CDR2 are LGHNA and YSLEER. Losses at the gene ends were 3 bases for V and 10 bases for J; bases not matched to a gene: 5. This CDR3 has 13 residues. CDR3 sequence (DNA): TGCGCCAGCAGCCAGGACCCTAGCGGGGAGCAGTTCTTC. Protein: CASSQDPSGEQFF.

V gene TRBV27 combines with J gene TRBJ1-1, with unresolved D. The CDR3 extends over 14 amino acids. V lost 8 bases to trimming and J lost 4 bases, with 17 bases between them. The germline V gene has CDR1 MNHEY and CDR2 SMNVEV (reference sequence). The DNA for the CDR3 is TGTGCCAGCGCCCGCAGACCCACCTCCACTGAAGCTTTCTTT. This encodes CASARRPTSTEAFF.

This clone came up a few times. The chain combines TRBV28 with TRBJ1-1; 7 positions agree with TRBD1. Germline V gene lookup returns CDR1 MDHEN and CDR2 SYDVKM. The CDR3 covers 13 residues. Trimming removed 7 bases from V and 0 bases from J; junction bases left unmatched: 2. CDR3 DNA sequence: TGTGCCAGCATGGACAGGTTGAACACTGAAGCTTTCTTT. Translated: CASMDRLNTEAFF. Combining the CDR3 with reference TRBV28 and TRBJ1-1 gives the whole variable domain DVKVTQSSRYLVKRTGEKVFLECVQDMDHENMFWYRQDPGLGLRLIYFSYDVKMKEKGDIPEGYSVSREKKERFSLILESASTNQTSMYLCASMDRLNTEAFFGQGTRLTVV.

V and J are TRBV7-9 and TRBJ2-1; 9 bases match TRBD2. This CDR3 spans 16 amino acids. Germline CDR1 is SEHNR and CDR2 is FQNEAQ (reference sequence). The junction had 12 bases not matched to a gene; V was cut back by 4 bases and J by 8 bases. CDR3 amino acids: CASSSLAGANTDEQFF. In DNA form, the CDR3 reads TGTGCCAGCAGCTCGTTAGCGGGAGCAAACACAGATGAGCAGTTCTTC.

The chain couples TRBV15 to TRBJ2-3, with TRBD2 matching over 9 bases. The CDR3 has 16 amino acids. V shed 1 base, J shed 5 bases, and the junction held 7 bases outside the gene matches. Germline lookup yields CDR1 LNHNV and CDR2 YYDKDF (reference sequence). The CDR3 DNA sequence: TGTGCCACCAGCAGAGTCCGTAGCGGGAGCGGAGATACGCAGTATTTT. Its translation is CATSRVRSGSGDTQYF.

CDR3 nucleotides: TGTGCCAGCAGCGTAGGAGCGGGGGGTGACGAGTATTTT. Translation: CASSVGAGGDEYF. V and J are TRBV9 and TRBJ2-3; TRBD2 matches at 9 bases. Germline assignment: CDR1 SGDLS and CDR2 YYNGEE. V lost 0 bases and J lost 13; bases outside the gene matches: 6. The length of the CDR3 is 13 residues.

The rearrangement links TRBV9 to TRBJ2-1, with D perhaps being TRBD1 or TRBD2 (5 bases each). CDR1 SGDLS and CDR2 YYNGEE come from the germline V gene. The CDR3 spans 15 residues. The germline V and J ends were trimmed by 6 bases and 2 bases, with 15 bases remaining between them. This chain's CDR3 is CASTTGGGAYNEQFF. As DNA, the CDR3 is TGTGCCAGCACCACGGGTGGGGGTGCCTACAATGAGCAGTTCTTC. Full variable domain (remainder filled in from reference TRBV9 and TRBJ2-1): DSGVTQTPKHLITATGQRVTLRCSPRSGDLSVYWYQQSLDQGLQFLIQYYNGEERAKGNILERFSAQQFPDLHSELNLSSLELGDSALYFCASTTGGGAYNEQFFGPGTRLTVL.

V is TRBV10-3 and J is TRBJ1-1; D perhaps matches TRBD1 (5 bases). This CDR3 is built from 13 residues. The V end was cut by 6 bases, the J end by 1 base, with 9 bases between. Germline CDR1 and CDR2: ENHRY and SYGVKD. The CDR3 protein is CAIRYQGNTEAFF. CDR3 sequence (DNA): TGTGCCATCAGATACCAGGGGAACACTGAAGCTTTCTTT.

The chain is built from TRBV27 and TRBJ1-4, with D hard to call. The germline V gene has CDR1 MNHEY and CDR2 SMNVEV (reference sequence). The CDR3 length is 19 residues. Trimming left V 8 bases short and J 0 bases short, with 25 bases between. CDR3 DNA: TGTGCCAGCTCCCACCAGGCCCCTCCAACCGACCCAACTAATGAAAAACTGTTTTTT. Protein: CASSHQAPPTDPTNEKLFF.

The V call is TRBV30, the J call TRBJ2-1, with D possibly TRBD1 on 6 matching bases. CDR3 length: 13 residues. Germline CDR1 is GTSNPN and CDR2 is SVGIG (reference sequence). Trimming shortened V by 2 bases and J by 5 bases, and 10 bases separated the two germline ends. The CDR3 region is CAWSQGQHNEQFF. CDR3 sequence (DNA): TGTGCCTGGAGTCAGGGACAACACAATGAGCAGTTCTTC.

The rearrangement uses TRBV5-4 and TRBJ2-3, with TRBD2 identical over 9 bases. The CDR3 runs 15 residues. V lost 0 bases and J lost 4; bases outside the gene matches: 3. Germline CDR1 is SGHNT and CDR2 is YYREEE (reference sequence). The CDR3 spells CASSLGGRAPDTQYF. In nucleotides, the CDR3 is TGTGCCAGCAGCTTGGGCGGGAGGGCCCCAGATACGCAGTATTTT.

This clone was seen once. The chain combines TRBV15 with TRBJ2-3; a possible D gene is TRBD2 (6 bases). The CDR3 runs 16 residues. The V and J ends lost 8 bases and 0 bases respectively, with 18 bases between them. CDR1 is LNHNV and CDR2 is YYDKDF in the germline V gene (reference sequence). The DNA of the CDR3 is TGTGCCACCCGAGTGGAGGGCTTGACTAGCACAGATACGCAGTATTTT. This gives the protein CATRVEGLTSTDTQYF.

The genes are TRBV6-5 and TRBJ1-5, with D tentatively TRBD1 (6 bases). Germline CDR1 and CDR2: MNHEY and SVGAGI. Trimming removed 2 bases at V and 6 bases at J, with 11 bases between. The CDR3 is 14 residues long. The CDR3 nucleotides read TGTGCCAGCAGTTACCCCCAGACAGGTCAGCCCCAGCATTTT. It encodes CASSYPQTGQPQHF.

As for this clone: The sample contains more than one DNA sequence encoding this CDR3. This rearrangement joins TRBV27 to TRBJ1-2, with D perhaps TRBD1 (5 bases). CDR1 and CDR2 from the germline V gene are MNHEY and SMNVEV (reference sequence). Trimming took 6 bases from V and 3 from J, leaving 11 bases between them. There are 13 residues in the CDR3. This chain's CDR3 is CASSLGGDYGYTF. The DNA of the CDR3 is TGTGCCAGCAGCCTGGGGGGAGACTATGGCTACACCTTC.